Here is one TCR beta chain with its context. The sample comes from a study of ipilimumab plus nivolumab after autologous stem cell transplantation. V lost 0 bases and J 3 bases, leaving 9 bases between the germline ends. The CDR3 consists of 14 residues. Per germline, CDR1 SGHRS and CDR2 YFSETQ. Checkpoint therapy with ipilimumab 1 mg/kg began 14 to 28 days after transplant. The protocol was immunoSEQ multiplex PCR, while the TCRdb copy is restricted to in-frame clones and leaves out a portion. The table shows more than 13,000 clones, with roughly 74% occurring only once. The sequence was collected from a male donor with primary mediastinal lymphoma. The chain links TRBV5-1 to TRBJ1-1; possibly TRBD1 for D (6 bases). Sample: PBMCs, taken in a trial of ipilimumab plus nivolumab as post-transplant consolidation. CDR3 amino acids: CASSLVRGHTEAFF. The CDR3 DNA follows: TGCGCCAGCAGCTTGGTGCGGGGGCACACTGAAGCTTTCTTT.